This T cell receptor beta chain came from a study of spatial heterogeneity in lung cancer. As for the study in general: Donors were over 70 untreated early-stage non-small cell lung cancer patients. When follow-up PBMC samples existed, they were sequenced (at a median of approximately two years after resection).

Time point reported: blood at routine non-recurrence follow-up after resection. Whole RNA came from tumor, nontumor lung or frozen PBMC and was sequenced without being sorted. In the library, each TCR cDNA molecule bore its own unique molecular identifier. In TCRdb, the 5' RACE reads were re-called with MiXCR into one record per CDR3 protein. The sample includes around 20,000 distinct CDR3 sequences, around 9.6% of them seen just once. This specimen consisted of PBMCs, obtained at follow-up. The clonotype originates from a male donor with early-stage non-small cell lung cancer.

CDR3 loop: CASSYSRSESQHF. The DNA for the CDR3 is TGTGCCAGCAGTTACTCGCGGAGCGAGTCCCAGCATTTT. This chain joins TRBV6-5 and TRBJ1-5; D is unresolved. Per germline, CDR1 MNHEY and CDR2 SVGAGI. V was clipped by 0 bases and J by 11 bases, with 11 bases between them. CDR3 size: 13 residues.